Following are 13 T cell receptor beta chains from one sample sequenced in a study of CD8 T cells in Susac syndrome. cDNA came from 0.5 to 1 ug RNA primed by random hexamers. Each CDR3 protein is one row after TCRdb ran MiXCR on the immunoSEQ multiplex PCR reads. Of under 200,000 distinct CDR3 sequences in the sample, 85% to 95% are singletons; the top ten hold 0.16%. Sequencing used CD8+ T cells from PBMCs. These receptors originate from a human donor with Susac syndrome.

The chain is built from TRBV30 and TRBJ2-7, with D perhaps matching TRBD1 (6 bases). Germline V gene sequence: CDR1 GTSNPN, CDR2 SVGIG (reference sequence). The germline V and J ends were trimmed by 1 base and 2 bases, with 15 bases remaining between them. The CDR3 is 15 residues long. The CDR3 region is CAWSARQDRAYEQYF. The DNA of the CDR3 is TGTGCCTGGAGTGCACGACAGGACAGAGCCTACGAGCAGTACTTC.

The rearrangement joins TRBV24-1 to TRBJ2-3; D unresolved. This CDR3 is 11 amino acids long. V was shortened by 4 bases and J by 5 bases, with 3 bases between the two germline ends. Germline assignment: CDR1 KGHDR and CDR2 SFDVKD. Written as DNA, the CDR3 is TGTGCCACCAGTGAAGGAGATACGCAGTATTTT. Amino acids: CATSEGDTQYF.

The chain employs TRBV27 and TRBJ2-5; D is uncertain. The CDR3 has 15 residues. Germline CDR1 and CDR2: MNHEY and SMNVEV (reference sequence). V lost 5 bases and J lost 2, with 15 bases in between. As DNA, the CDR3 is TGTGCCAGCAGTCCAGGTGGGAAGATACAAGAGACCCAGTACTTC. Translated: CASSPGGKIQETQYF.

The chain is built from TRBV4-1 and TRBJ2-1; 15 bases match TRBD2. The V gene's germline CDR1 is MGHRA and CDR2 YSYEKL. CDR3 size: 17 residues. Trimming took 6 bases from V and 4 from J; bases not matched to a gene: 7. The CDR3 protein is CASRMTGTSGGYNEQFF. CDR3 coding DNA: TGCGCCAGCAGAATGACCGGGACTAGCGGGGGGTACAATGAGCAGTTCTTC.

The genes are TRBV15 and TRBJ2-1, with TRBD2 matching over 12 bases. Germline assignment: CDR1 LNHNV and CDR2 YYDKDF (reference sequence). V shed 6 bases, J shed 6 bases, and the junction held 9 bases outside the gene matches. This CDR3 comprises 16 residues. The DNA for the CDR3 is TGTGCCACCAGTCGACTAGCGGGAGTGTCGGTCAATGAGCAGTTCTTC. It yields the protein CATSRLAGVSVNEQFF.

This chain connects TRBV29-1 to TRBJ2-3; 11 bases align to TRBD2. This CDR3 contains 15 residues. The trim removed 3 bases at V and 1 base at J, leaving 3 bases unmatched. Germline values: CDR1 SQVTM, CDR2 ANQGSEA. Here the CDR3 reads CSVEKLAGGTDTQYF. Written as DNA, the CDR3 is TGCAGCGTTGAGAAACTAGCGGGGGGCACAGATACGCAGTATTTT.

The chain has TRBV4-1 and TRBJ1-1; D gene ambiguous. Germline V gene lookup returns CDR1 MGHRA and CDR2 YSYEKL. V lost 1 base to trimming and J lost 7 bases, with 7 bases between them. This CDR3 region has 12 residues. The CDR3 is CASSQGHGEAFF. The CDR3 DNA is TGCGCCAGCAGCCAAGGTCATGGTGAAGCTTTCTTT.

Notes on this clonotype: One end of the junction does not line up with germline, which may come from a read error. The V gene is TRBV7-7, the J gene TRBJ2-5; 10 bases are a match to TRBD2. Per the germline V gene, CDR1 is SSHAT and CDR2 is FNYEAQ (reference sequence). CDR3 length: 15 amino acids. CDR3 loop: CASSSYSGGSETQYF. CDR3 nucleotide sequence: TGTGCTAGCAGCTCCTATAGCGGGGGGTCGGAGACCCAGTACTTC.

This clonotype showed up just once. The chain's CDR3 is CASSEATQPQHF. The CDR3 DNA sequence: TGCGCCAGCAGTGAGGCAACTCAGCCCCAGCATTTT. The chain is built from TRBV10-2 and TRBJ1-5; D unresolved. Trimming shortened V by 2 bases and J by 6 bases, and 5 bases separated the two germline ends. Germline V gene lookup returns CDR1 WSHSY and CDR2 SAAADI. This CDR3 contains 12 residues.

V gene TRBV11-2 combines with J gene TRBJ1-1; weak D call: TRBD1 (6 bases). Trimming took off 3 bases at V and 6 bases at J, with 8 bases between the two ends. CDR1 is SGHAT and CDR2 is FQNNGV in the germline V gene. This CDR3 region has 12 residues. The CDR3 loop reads CASSFGGPEAFF. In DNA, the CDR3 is TGTGCCAGCAGCTTCGGGGGCCCTGAAGCTTTCTTT.

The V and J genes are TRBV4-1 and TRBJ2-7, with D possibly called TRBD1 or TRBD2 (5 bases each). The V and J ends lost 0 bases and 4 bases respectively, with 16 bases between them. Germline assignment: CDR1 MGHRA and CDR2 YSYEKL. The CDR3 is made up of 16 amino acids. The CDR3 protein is CASSQDPTGQRYEQYF. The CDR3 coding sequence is TGCGCCAGCAGCCAAGATCCTACGGGGCAACGATACGAGCAGTACTTC.

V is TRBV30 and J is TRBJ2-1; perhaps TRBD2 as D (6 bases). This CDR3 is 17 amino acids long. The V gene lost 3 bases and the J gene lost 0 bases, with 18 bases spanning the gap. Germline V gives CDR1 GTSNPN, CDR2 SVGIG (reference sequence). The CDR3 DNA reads TGTGCCTGGAGCCCCCCGGGACTCTCCCTCTCCTACAATGAGCAGTTCTTC. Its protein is CAWSPPGLSLSYNEQFF.

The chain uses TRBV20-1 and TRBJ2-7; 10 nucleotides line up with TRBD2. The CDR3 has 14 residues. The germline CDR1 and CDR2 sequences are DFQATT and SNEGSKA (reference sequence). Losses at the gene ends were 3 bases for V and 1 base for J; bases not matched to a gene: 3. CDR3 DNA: TGCAGTGCTAGGGCACTAGCGGGGTCCTACGAGCAGTACTTC. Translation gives CSARALAGSYEQYF.